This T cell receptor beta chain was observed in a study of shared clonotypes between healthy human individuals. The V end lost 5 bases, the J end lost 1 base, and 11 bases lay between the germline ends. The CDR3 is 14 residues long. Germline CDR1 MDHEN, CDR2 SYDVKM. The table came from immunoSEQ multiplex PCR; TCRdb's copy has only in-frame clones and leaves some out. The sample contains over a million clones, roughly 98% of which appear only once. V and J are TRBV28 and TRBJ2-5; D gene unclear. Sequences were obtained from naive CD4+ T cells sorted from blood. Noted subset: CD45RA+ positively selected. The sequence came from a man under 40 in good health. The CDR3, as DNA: TGTGCCAGCAGTCCGTCGAGGCGCCAAGAGACCCAGTACTTC. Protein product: CASSPSRRQETQYF.